Listed below are T cell receptor beta chains from one sample, sequenced in a study of regulatory T cells in long-lasting Graves disease. MiXCR, run by TCRdb on the multiplex PCR reads, gives a single entry per CDR3 protein. The profile shows more than 400,000 distinct CDR3 sequences, 16% of them singletons. These data were also filed under a second study, of T cells in Graves' hyperthyroidism and ophthalmopathy.

The material sequenced was peripheral blood mononuclear cells (PBMCs), taken at new diagnosis, from a patient treated with antithyroid drugs. The source of these receptors is a man aged 40-55 years with Graves disease. Each CDR3 is given with its conserved first and last residue. The order of the fields is D gene, J gene, clone size, V gene, CDR3 protein, CDR3 DNA. The D gene is left open where the match is weak. Rows give clone size only sometimes, using once, few, many, or a class for an expanded clone.

-	TRBJ2-2	-	TRBV12-3/TRBV12-4	CASSPLMFDTGELFF	TGTGCCAGCAGCCCACTCATGTTTGACACCGGGGAGCTGTTTTTT
-	TRBJ2-5	many	TRBV18	CASSHDGETQYF	TGTGCCAGCTCACACGACGGAGAGACCCAGTACTTC
-	TRBJ1-5	few	TRBV18	CASSRGPGGDQPQHF	TGTGCCAGCTCACGGGGGCCCGGCGGGGATCAGCCCCAGCATTTT
-	TRBJ2-1	many	TRBV9	CASSDSGNNEQFF	TGTGCCAGCAGCGATTCGGGAAACAATGAGCAGTTCTTC
-	TRBJ2-2	many	TRBV5-6	CASSRGGGTEAGELFF	TGTGCCAGCAGCCGGGGTGGCGGGACGGAAGCCGGGGAGCTGTTTTTT
TRBD2	TRBJ2-5	-	TRBV6-5	CASSSPRLAGGETQYF	TGTGCCAGCAGTTCACCCAGACTAGCGGGAGGAGAGACCCAGTACTTC
-	TRBJ1-1	many	TRBV6-1	CASCPMDADTEAFF	TGTGCCAGCTGCCCGATGGACGCTGACACTGAAGCTTTCTTT
-	TRBJ2-1	-	TRBV6-1	CASGRALPSYNEQFF	TGTGCCAGCGGACGAGCGCTACCCTCCTACAATGAGCAGTTCTTC
-	TRBJ2-3	-	TRBV5-1	CASSSPNTDTQYF	TGCGCCAGCAGCTCACCGAACACAGATACGCAGTATTTT
TRBD1	TRBJ1-4	many	TRBV5-1	CASRAGQHNEKLFF	TGCGCCAGCAGAGCGGGACAGCATAATGAAAAACTGTTTTTT
-	TRBJ1-1	few	TRBV4-1	CASSQVESPEAFF	TGCGCCAGCAGCCAAGTTGAATCTCCTGAAGCTTTCTTT
-	TRBJ2-7	many	TRBV5-1	CASSSEVYEQYF	TGCGCCAGCAGCAGCGAAGTGTACGAGCAGTACTTC
TRBD2	TRBJ2-5	many	TRBV12-3/TRBV12-4	CASRSTSGRGWGETQYF	TGTGCCAGCAGATCGACTAGCGGGAGAGGTTGGGGAGAGACCCAGTACTTC
TRBD2	TRBJ2-5	many	TRBV2	CASSTSGRAEETQYF	TGTGCCAGCAGCACTAGCGGGAGGGCTGAAGAGACCCAGTACTTC
TRBD2	TRBJ2-3	few	TRBV7-6	CASSLGTRGPTDTQYF	TGTGCCAGCAGCTTAGGGACTAGAGGCCCGACAGATACGCAGTATTTT
TRBD2	TRBJ2-1	few	TRBV9	CASSVEGGRANEQFF	TGTGCCAGCAGCGTAGAGGGCGGGAGGGCAAATGAGCAGTTCTTC
TRBD2	TRBJ2-3	-	TRBV30	CARRAGGPGDTQYF	TGTGCTCGGAGGGCGGGAGGGCCCGGAGATACGCAGTATTTT
-	TRBJ2-7	many	TRBV20-1	CSARDGHTPYEQYF	TGCAGTGCTAGAGATGGACATACACCGTACGAGCAGTACTTC
-	TRBJ2-7	-	TRBV27	CASSFQAKSSYEQYF	TGTGCCAGCAGTTTCCAGGCTAAGAGCTCCTACGAGCAGTACTTC
-	TRBJ2-7	many	TRBV20-1	CSADLTQGHPPYEQYF	TGCAGTGCCGACCTGACACAGGGCCACCCCCCTTACGAGCAGTACTTC
-	TRBJ1-2	few	TRBV19	CASSMGRQLSGYGYTF	TGTGCCAGTAGTATGGGACGGCAATTGAGTGGCTATGGCTACACCTTC
-	TRBJ1-2	-	TRBV7-9	CASSLGVGGIYGYTF	TGTGCCAGCAGCTTAGGAGTCGGGGGGATCTATGGCTACACCTTC
TRBD2	TRBJ2-1	-	TRBV12-3/TRBV12-4	CASSSSGPPDNEQFF	TGTGCCAGCAGTTCTAGCGGGCCTCCTGACAATGAGCAGTTCTTC
-	TRBJ2-5	many	TRBV7-3	CASSEEGLPLETQYF	TGTGCCAGCAGTGAGGAGGGACTCCCCCTGGAGACCCAGTACTTC
-	TRBJ2-3	many	TRBV27	CASSFRGSTDTQYF	TGTGCCAGCAGTTTTCGGGGAAGCACAGATACGCAGTATTTT
TRBD1	TRBJ2-5	few	TRBV19	CASRRDRSLQETQYF	TGTGCCAGTCGCCGGGACAGGAGTCTACAAGAGACCCAGTACTTC
TRBD1	TRBJ2-2	few	TRBV19	CASSIDWTGNTGELFF	TGTGCCAGTAGTATAGATTGGACAGGGAACACCGGGGAGCTGTTTTTT
TRBD1	TRBJ2-1	few	TRBV7-9	CASTPTVWVQGANEQFF	TGTGCCAGCACCCCCACCGTTTGGGTACAGGGGGCGAATGAGCAGTTCTTC
TRBD2	TRBJ2-3	-	TRBV2	CASTLSGGAGTQYF	TGTGCCAGCACCCTTAGCGGGGGGGCGGGTACGCAGTATTTT
-	TRBJ1-3	many	TRBV11-2	CASSLRGNGNTIYF	TGTGCCAGCAGCTTACGAGGGAATGGAAACACCATATATTTT
-	TRBJ2-5	-	TRBV10-3	CAISTGIQETQYF	TGTGCCATCAGTACCGGGATCCAAGAGACCCAGTACTTC
-	TRBJ2-3	-	TRBV7-9	CASTRGAGAADTQYF	TGTGCCAGCACCCGAGGGGCGGGGGCCGCAGATACGCAGTATTTT